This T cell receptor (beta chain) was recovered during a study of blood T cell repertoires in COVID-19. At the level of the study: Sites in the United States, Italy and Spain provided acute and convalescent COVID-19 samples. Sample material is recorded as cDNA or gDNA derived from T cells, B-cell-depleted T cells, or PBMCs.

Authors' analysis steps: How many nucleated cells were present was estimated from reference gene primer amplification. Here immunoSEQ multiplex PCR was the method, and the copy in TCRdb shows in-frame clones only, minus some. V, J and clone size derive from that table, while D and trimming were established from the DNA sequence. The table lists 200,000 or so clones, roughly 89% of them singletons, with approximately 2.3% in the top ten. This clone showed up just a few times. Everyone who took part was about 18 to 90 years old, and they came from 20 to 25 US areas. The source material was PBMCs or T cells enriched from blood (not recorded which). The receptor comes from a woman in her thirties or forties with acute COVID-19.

Here the CDR3 DNA reads TGTGCCAGCAGCCACGAGCCCGGGACAGGGCGGAACGAGCAGTACTTC. Translating gives CASSHEPGTGRNEQYF. This chain links TRBV3-1 (or the pseudogene TRBV3-2) with TRBJ2-7; 9 bases fit TRBD1. Unmatched junction bases numbered 11, after V lost 3 bases and J lost 5 bases. The CDR3 covers 16 residues. The germline gives CDR1 LGHDT, CDR2 YNNKEL (reference sequence).